Below are 21 T cell receptor beta chains sequenced from a single sample in a study of blood T cell repertoires in COVID-19. Generated by immunoSEQ multiplex PCR, the TCRdb table keeps only in-frame clones and is missing some. Of 200,000 to 250,000 clones listed, 65% to 85% were seen once; the top ten hold 4.3%. Sequenced input: PBMCs or T cells enriched from blood (not recorded which). The receptors shown here come from a young man with acute COVID-19.

The V gene is TRBV27, the J gene TRBJ1-1; 9 bases are shared with TRBD1. In germline, CDR1 is MNHEY, CDR2 SMNVEV (reference sequence). V lost 5 bases and J lost 4; bases outside the gene matches: 8. CDR3 length: 15 residues. CDR3: CASSPRGGQGTEAFF. The CDR3, as DNA: TGTGCCAGCAGTCCCCGGGGGGGACAGGGCACTGAAGCTTTCTTT.

The rearrangement links TRBV9 to TRBJ1-1; D is unresolved. This CDR3 comprises 15 residues. Germline V CDR1 and CDR2: SGDLS, YYNGEE. Trimming removed 2 bases from V and 0 bases from J, with 11 bases in between. CDR3 DNA sequence: TGTGCCAGCAGCGTCTCTCCCCTTCTGAACACTGAAGCTTTCTTT. Translated, it gives CASSVSPLLNTEAFF.

The chain links TRBV5-6 to TRBJ1-6; 7 nucleotides line up with TRBD1. V lost 4 bases, J lost 2 bases, and 9 bases stayed unmatched. The CDR3 sequence is 17 residues long. CDR1 is SGHDT and CDR2 is YYEEEE in the germline V gene. CDR3 bases: TGTGCCAGCAGCACCGGGCTGCAGGGGGCCTATAATTCACCCCTCCACTTT. Its translation is CASSTGLQGAYNSPLHF.

This rearrangement joins TRBV28 to TRBJ1-4, with D maybe TRBD1 (6 bases). This CDR3 is built from 14 residues. The ends were cut back, 6 bases at V and 7 bases at J, with 15 bases in the middle. Germline loops: CDR1 MDHEN, CDR2 SYDVKM. CDR3 residues: CASRWGKGGEKLFF. DNA of the CDR3: TGTGCCAGCAGGTGGGGAAAAGGGGGTGAAAAACTGTTTTTT.

This chain connects TRBV9 to TRBJ2-5; tentatively, D is TRBD1 (6 bases). Per germline, CDR1 SGDLS and CDR2 YYNGEE. V was shortened by 4 bases and J by 5 bases, with 18 bases between the two germline ends. CDR3 length equals 15 residues. CDR3 amino acids: CASSREPTGQETQYF. CDR3 coding DNA: TGTGCCAGCAGCCGCGAGCCGACAGGTCAGGAGACCCAGTACTTC.

V is TRBV5-6 and J is TRBJ1-5; possible D gene TRBD1, 6 bases. The CDR3 contains 14 residues. V was trimmed by 4 bases and J by 6 bases, leaving 14 bases between them. CDR1 and CDR2 from the germline V gene are SGHDT and YYEEEE. Written as DNA, the CDR3 is TGTGCCAGCAGCCTACAGGGTTCTCTTCAGCCCCAGCATTTT. Its protein is CASSLQGSLQPQHF.

The V call is TRBV7-6, the J call TRBJ2-7; TRBD2 matches 8 bases. The ends lost 3 bases at V and 0 bases at J; junction bases unmatched: 4. This CDR3 contains 15 residues. Germline V gene sequence: CDR1 SGHVS, CDR2 FNYEAQ. CDR3 in amino acids: CASSFIAGSSYEQYF. CDR3 sequence (DNA): TGTGCCAGCAGCTTTATAGCGGGAAGCTCCTACGAGCAGTACTTC.

This chain connects TRBV9 to TRBJ1-4; TRBD1 agrees at 8 bases. The J segment lost 10 bases and the V segment lost 0 bases, leaving 8 bases of the junction unmatched. The CDR3 consists of 15 residues. Per the germline V gene, CDR1 is SGDLS and CDR2 is YYNGEE. CDR3 sequence (DNA): TGTGCCAGCAGCGTAGATTTGACAGGGGAGGGAAAACTGTTTTTT. Its protein product is CASSVDLTGEGKLFF.

The CDR3 region has the DNA TGTGCCAGCGGATTACGAGGGTCGGATGAGCAGTTCTTC. The encoded protein is CASGLRGSDEQFF. The V call is TRBV27, the J call TRBJ2-1; weak D call: TRBD2 (5 bases). This CDR3 is built from 13 residues. Germline CDR1 is MNHEY and CDR2 is SMNVEV (reference sequence). V lost 8 bases and J 8 bases, leaving 16 bases between the germline ends.

This rearrangement joins TRBV7-2 to TRBJ2-5; 10 bases are shared with TRBD1. Germline V CDR1 and CDR2: SGHTA, FQGNSA. V lost 4 bases, J lost 2 bases, and 4 bases stayed unmatched. The CDR3 length is 15 residues. CDR3 residues: CASSSRTGGQETQYF. CDR3 nucleotide sequence: TGTGCCAGCAGCTCAAGGACAGGGGGTCAAGAGACCCAGTACTTC. The variable domain in full, completed from reference TRBV7-2 and TRBJ2-5, reads GAGVSQSPSNKVTEKGKDVELRCDPISGHTALYWYRQSLGQGLEFLIYFQGNSAPDKSGLPSDRFSAERTGGSVSTLTIQRTQQEDSAVYLCASSSRTGGQETQYFGPGTRLLVL.

CDR3 region: CAWRVPGGKYEQYF. The CDR3 DNA reads as TGTGCCTGGAGAGTGCCGGGCGGGAAATACGAGCAGTACTTC. The chain carries TRBV30 and TRBJ2-7; D is perhaps TRBD2 (6 bases). Per germline, CDR1 GTSNPN and CDR2 SVGIG (reference sequence). V was trimmed by 3 bases and J by 4 bases, leaving 16 bases between them. The CDR3 is made up of 14 amino acids.

The rearrangement uses TRBV27 and TRBJ2-6; D is unresolved. This CDR3 is 14 amino acids long. V was trimmed by 6 bases and J by 2 bases, leaving 8 bases between them. CDR1 is MNHEY, CDR2 SMNVEV, per germline (reference sequence). CDR3 sequence (DNA): TGTGCCAGCAGCCAAACAACTGGGGCCAACGTCCTGACTTTC. Residues: CASSQTTGANVLTF.

This chain connects TRBV4-1 to TRBJ1-2; the D is unclear. The V and J ends lost 1 base and 8 bases respectively, with 14 bases between them. The CDR3 sequence is 14 residues long. CDR1 and CDR2 (germline): MGHRA, YSYEKL. Written as DNA, the CDR3 is TGCGCCAGCAGCCAAGGCCCTTTAGCCGACGGCTACACCTTC. This encodes CASSQGPLADGYTF.

CDR3 nucleotides: TGCGCCAGCAGCTTGGGACCTCTCGGGGGGCCCCGCACAGATACGCAGTATTTT. It is translated as CASSLGPLGGPRTDTQYF. The V gene is TRBV5-1, the J gene TRBJ2-3; D is perhaps TRBD2 (7 bases). V was pared by 0 bases and J by 1 base, with 18 bases between. CDR1 is SGHRS, CDR2 YFSETQ, per germline. The CDR3 contains 18 residues.

This chain uses TRBV5-1 with TRBJ2-7; TRBD1 aligns across 8 bases. Germline CDR1 and CDR2: SGHRS and YFSETQ. Trimming at V came to 3 bases and at J to 5 bases, leaving 7 bases not matched to a gene. The CDR3 length is 14 residues. The CDR3 region has the DNA TGCGCCAGCAGCTCTGGACAGGGCCCCCACGAGCAGTACTTC. Protein: CASSSGQGPHEQYF.

This sequence joins TRBV2 and TRBJ2-7; 7 nucleotides align to TRBD2. From germline, CDR1 is SNHLY and CDR2 FYNNEI. The CDR3 sequence is 12 residues long. Trimming at V came to 7 bases and at J to 7 bases, leaving 7 bases not matched to a gene. The CDR3 DNA follows: TGTGCCAGCACGGGACTATCTACGGAGCAGTACTTC. It encodes CASTGLSTEQYF.

This clone was picked up one time. The chain uses TRBV19 and TRBJ1-1; the match to TRBD1 covers 9 bases. In germline, CDR1 is LNHDA, CDR2 SQIVND (reference sequence). The CDR3 totals 13 residues. The CDR3 is CVSRGQGDTEAFF. The CDR3 DNA reads TGTGTCAGCAGGGGACAGGGCGACACTGAAGCTTTCTTT.

The chain couples TRBV6-1 to TRBJ1-2, with TRBD1 as a possible D gene (6 bases). Between the trimmed V and J ends, which lost 3 bases and 7 bases, there was a span of 24 bases. Germline V CDR1 and CDR2: MNHNS, SASEGT. The CDR3 contains 17 residues. The CDR3 nucleotides are TGTGCCAGCAGTGACTGGGGGCAGGGGCTTGATAGTGGTGGCTACACCTTC. It is translated as CASSDWGQGLDSGGYTF.

In its sample, this clone was seen a few times. The chain carries TRBV5-1 and TRBJ1-6, with 10 bases matching TRBD1. J lost 1 base, V lost 4 bases, and 2 bases had no gene match. Germline lookup yields CDR1 SGHRS and CDR2 YFSETQ. This CDR3 is 16 amino acids long. CDR3 residues: CASSEGQGSYNSPLHF. The CDR3 DNA reads TGCGCCAGCAGCGAGGGACAGGGGTCCTATAATTCACCCCTCCACTTT. The variable domain in full, with the rest retrieved from reference TRBV5-1 and TRBJ1-6, is KAGVTQTPRYLIKTRGQQVTLSCSPISGHRSVSWYQQTPGQGLQFLFEYFSETQRNKGNFPGRFSGRQFSNSRSEMNVSTLELGDSALYLCASSEGQGSYNSPLHFGNGTRLTVT.

The J gene is TRBJ2-7, the V gene TRBV29-1; TRBD1 matches 9 bases. The CDR3 sequence is 14 residues long. J gave up 4 bases and V 0 bases, and 4 bases lay outside the gene matches. Germline values: CDR1 SQVTM, CDR2 ANQGSEA. CDR3 region: CSVEEGTGLYEQYF. The DNA of the CDR3 is TGCAGCGTTGAAGAAGGGACAGGGTTGTACGAGCAGTACTTC.

The CDR3 sequence is CASGLYQGNIQYF. In nucleotides, the CDR3 is TGTGCTAGTGGTTTGTACCAGGGAAACATTCAGTACTTC. V is TRBV12-5 and J is TRBJ2-4; a possible D gene is TRBD1 (5 bases). The V gene lost 2 bases and the J gene lost 6 bases, with 8 bases spanning the gap. This CDR3 has 13 amino acids. CDR1 is LGHNT and CDR2 is FRNRAP in the germline V gene.